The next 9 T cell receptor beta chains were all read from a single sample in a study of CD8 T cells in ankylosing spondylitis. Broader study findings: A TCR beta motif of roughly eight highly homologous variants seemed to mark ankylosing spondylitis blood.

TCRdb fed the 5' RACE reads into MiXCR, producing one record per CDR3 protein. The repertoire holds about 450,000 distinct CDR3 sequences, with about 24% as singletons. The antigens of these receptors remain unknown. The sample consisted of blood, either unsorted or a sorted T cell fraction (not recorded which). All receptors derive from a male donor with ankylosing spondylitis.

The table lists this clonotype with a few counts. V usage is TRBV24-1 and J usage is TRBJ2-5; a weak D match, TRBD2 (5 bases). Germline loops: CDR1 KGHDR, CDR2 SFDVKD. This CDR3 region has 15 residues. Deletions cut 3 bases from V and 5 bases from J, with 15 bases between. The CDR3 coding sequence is TGTGCCACCAGTGATAGTACGGAGGCCGGGGAGACCCAGTACTTC. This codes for CATSDSTEAGETQYF.

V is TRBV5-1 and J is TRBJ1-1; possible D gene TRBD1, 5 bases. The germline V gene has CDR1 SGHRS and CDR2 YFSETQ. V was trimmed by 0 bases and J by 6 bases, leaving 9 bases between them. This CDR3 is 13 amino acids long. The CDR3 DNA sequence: TGCGCCAGCAGCTTGGCGGGGACGCCTGAAGCTTTCTTT. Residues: CASSLAGTPEAFF.

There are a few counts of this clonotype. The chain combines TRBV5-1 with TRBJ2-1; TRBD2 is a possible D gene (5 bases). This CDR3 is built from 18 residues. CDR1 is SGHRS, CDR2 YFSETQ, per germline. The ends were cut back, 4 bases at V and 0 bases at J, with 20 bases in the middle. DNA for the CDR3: TGCGCCAGCAGCCTGACGAGTGAGGGCGGATCCTCCTACAATGAGCAGTTCTTC. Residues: CASSLTSEGGSSYNEQFF.

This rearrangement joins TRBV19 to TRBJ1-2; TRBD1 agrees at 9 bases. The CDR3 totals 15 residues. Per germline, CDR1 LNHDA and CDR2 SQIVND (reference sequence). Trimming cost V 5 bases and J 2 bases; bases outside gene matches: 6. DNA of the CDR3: TGTGCCAGTAGTTCGACAGGGGGTCAGAACTATGGCTACACCTTC. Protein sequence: CASSSTGGQNYGYTF.

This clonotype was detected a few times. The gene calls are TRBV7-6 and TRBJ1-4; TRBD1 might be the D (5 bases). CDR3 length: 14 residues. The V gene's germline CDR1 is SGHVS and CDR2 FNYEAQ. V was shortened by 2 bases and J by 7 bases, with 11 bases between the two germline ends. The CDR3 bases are TGTGCCAGCAGCTTAAGGGGATACGGTGAAAAACTGTTTTTT. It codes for CASSLRGYGEKLFF.

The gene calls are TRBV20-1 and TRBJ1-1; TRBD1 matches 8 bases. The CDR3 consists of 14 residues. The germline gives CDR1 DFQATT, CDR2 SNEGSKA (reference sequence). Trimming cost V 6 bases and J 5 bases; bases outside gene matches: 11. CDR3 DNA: TGCAGTGCCCCCGATGACAGGGGAGAAACTGAAGCTTTCTTT. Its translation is CSAPDDRGETEAFF.

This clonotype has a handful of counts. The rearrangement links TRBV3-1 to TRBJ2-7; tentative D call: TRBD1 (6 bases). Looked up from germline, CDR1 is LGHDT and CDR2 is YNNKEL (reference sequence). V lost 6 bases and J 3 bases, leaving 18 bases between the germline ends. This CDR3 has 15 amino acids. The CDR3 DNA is TGTGCCAGCAGACAAACCGGGACACGGGACTACGAGCAGTACTTC. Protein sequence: CASRQTGTRDYEQYF.

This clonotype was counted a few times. The DNA for the CDR3 is TGCGCCAGCAGCCAGACAGGGTTCGACGAGCAGTACTTC. Amino acids: CASSQTGFDEQYF. The gene calls are TRBV5-1 and TRBJ2-7; 7 bases map to TRBD1. The V gene's germline CDR1 is SGHRS and CDR2 YFSETQ. V was clipped by 4 bases and J by 5 bases; unmatched bases: 6. There are 13 residues in the CDR3.

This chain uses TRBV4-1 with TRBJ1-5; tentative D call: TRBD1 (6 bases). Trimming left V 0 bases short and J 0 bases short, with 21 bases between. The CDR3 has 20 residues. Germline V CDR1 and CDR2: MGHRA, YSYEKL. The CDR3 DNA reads TGCGCCAGCAGCCAAGAGGGGTCGCGGACAGAATTTTATAGCAATCAGCCCCAGCATTTT. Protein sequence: CASSQEGSRTEFYSNQPQHF.